The 17 T cell receptor beta chains in this list originate from one sample, sequenced in a study of cytotoxic CD8 clonotypes in ibrutinib-treated CLL. The table came from immunoSEQ multiplex PCR; TCRdb's copy has only in-frame clones and leaves some out. The profile covers hundreds of thousands of clones, with approximately 79% appearing a single time and approximately 10% taken by the ten largest. This specimen was PBMCs, taken after 12 months of ibrutinib treatment. These receptors all come from a human donor with chronic lymphocytic leukemia.

This clone was observed once. The chain couples TRBV6-1 to TRBJ1-5; a possible D gene is TRBD1 (6 bases). Trimming shortened V by 6 bases and J by 3 bases, and 12 bases separated the two germline ends. Germline-derived CDR1 and CDR2 are MNHNS and SASEGT. There are 14 residues in the CDR3. CDR3 region: CASRTQGPNQPQHF. Here the CDR3 DNA reads TGTGCCAGCAGGACCCAGGGGCCCAATCAGCCCCAGCATTTT.

This clone was counted only a few times. V usage is TRBV2 and J usage is TRBJ2-7; D is perhaps TRBD1 (5 bases). CDR1 and CDR2 (germline): SNHLY, FYNNEI. V was shortened by 7 bases and J by 0 bases, with 10 bases between the two germline ends. This CDR3 spans 13 amino acids. The CDR3 bases are TGTGCCAGCACCTTGACAGCCTCCTACGAGCAGTACTTC. Amino acid sequence: CASTLTASYEQYF.

The gene calls are TRBV27 and TRBJ1-2, with 7 bases fitting TRBD1. This CDR3 comprises 13 residues. Germline V gives CDR1 MNHEY, CDR2 SMNVEV (reference sequence). V lost 6 bases and J lost 8; bases outside the gene matches: 9. CDR3 bases: TGTGCCAGCAGCTTAGACAGGGCCGGAGGCTACACCTTC. Residues: CASSLDRAGGYTF.

The chain joins TRBV13 to TRBJ2-7; no reliable D call. V dropped 0 bases and J dropped 3 bases, with 9 bases sitting between them. The length of the CDR3 is 14 residues. The V gene's germline CDR1 is PRHDT and CDR2 FYEKMQ (reference sequence). The CDR3 region is CASSLGWPGYEQYF. The CDR3 DNA reads as TGTGCCAGCAGCTTAGGGTGGCCAGGCTACGAGCAGTACTTC.

This clone was detected many times. The gene calls are TRBV19 and TRBJ1-5; 12 nucleotides match TRBD1. This CDR3 is 16 amino acids long. V trimming: 6 bases; J trimming: 6 bases; junction bases outside the gene matches: 9. The germline gives CDR1 LNHDA, CDR2 SQIVND (reference sequence). CDR3 nucleotides: TGTGCCAGTAGCGACCCGGGACAGGGGGCCAGTCAGCCCCAGCATTTT. It yields the protein CASSDPGQGASQPQHF.

This rearrangement joins TRBV12-5 to TRBJ2-2; 9 positions agree with TRBD2. CDR3 length: 15 residues. Germline CDR1 is LGHNT and CDR2 is FRNRAP. The junction had 3 bases not matched to a gene; V was cut back by 1 base and J by 6 bases. CDR3 sequence: CASGLETSGAGELFF. The CDR3 DNA sequence: TGTGCTAGTGGTTTGGAGACTAGCGGAGCCGGGGAGCTGTTTTTT. Full variable domain (missing parts from reference TRBV12-5 and TRBJ2-2): DARVTQTPRHKVTEMGQEVTMRCQPILGHNTVFWYRQTMMQGLELLAYFRNRAPLDDSGMPKDRFSAEMPDATLATLKIQPSEPRDSAVYFCASGLETSGAGELFFGEGSRLTVL.

The chain uses TRBV10-1 and TRBJ2-1, with 10 bases aligning to TRBD2. The V gene's germline CDR1 is WNHNN and CDR2 SYGVQD (reference sequence). Trimming took 3 bases from V and 6 from J; bases not matched to a gene: 8. The CDR3 is made up of 16 amino acids. CDR3 DNA sequence: TGCGCCAGCAGTGACGGAACTAGCGGGGTCCGCAATGAGCAGTTCTTC. It translates to CASSDGTSGVRNEQFF.

The rearrangement uses TRBV28 and TRBJ2-1; 16 positions agree with TRBD2. From germline, CDR1 is MDHEN and CDR2 SYDVKM. The trim removed 2 bases at V and 10 bases at J, leaving 8 bases unmatched. The CDR3 has 17 amino acids. CDR3 protein: CASSLGTSGRASGEQFF. DNA of the CDR3: TGTGCCAGCAGTTTAGGGACTAGCGGGAGGGCCTCAGGCGAGCAGTTCTTC. Together with reference TRBV28 and TRBJ2-1, the CDR3 gives the full variable domain: DVKVTQSSRYLVKRTGEKVFLECVQDMDHENMFWYRQDPGLGLRLIYFSYDVKMKEKGDIPEGYSVSREKKERFSLILESASTNQTSMYLCASSLGTSGRASGEQFFGPGTRLTVL.

On this clone itself: The sample contains more than one DNA sequence encoding this CDR3. V usage is TRBV20-1 and J usage is TRBJ2-1, with no clear D. V shed 5 bases and J shed 4 bases, with 3 bases lying between them. CDR3 length: 10 amino acids. Germline lookup yields CDR1 DFQATT and CDR2 SNEGSKA (reference sequence). The CDR3 here is CSAFYNEQFF. CDR3 DNA sequence: TGCAGTGCTTTTTACAATGAGCAGTTCTTC.

The V and J genes are TRBV7-9 and TRBJ2-7; TRBD1 aligns across 8 bases. Per the germline V gene, CDR1 is SEHNR and CDR2 is FQNEAQ (reference sequence). The length of the CDR3 is 14 residues. V was clipped by 4 bases and J by 3 bases; unmatched bases: 5. The chain's CDR3 is CASSSQGDGYEQYF. Written as DNA, the CDR3 is TGTGCCAGCAGCTCACAGGGGGATGGCTACGAGCAGTACTTC.

This chain links TRBV25-1 with TRBJ2-3; tentatively, D is TRBD2 (5 bases). Germline V CDR1 and CDR2: MGHDK, SYGVNS. Trimming took 1 base from V and 4 from J, leaving 18 bases between them. This CDR3 comprises 17 residues. The CDR3 here is CASSESPGVEGADTQYF. The CDR3 DNA sequence: TGTGCCAGCAGTGAATCCCCCGGGGTAGAGGGTGCAGATACGCAGTATTTT.

This clone appeared once. The rearrangement uses TRBV9 and TRBJ2-7; 10 bases match TRBD2. Germline trimming cut 4 bases from V and 2 bases from J; bases unmatched to any gene: 9. Germline V gene sequence: CDR1 SGDLS, CDR2 YYNGEE. The CDR3 contains 16 residues. CDR3 amino acids: CASSPQTSGVAYEQYF. CDR3 coding DNA: TGTGCCAGCAGCCCCCAAACTAGCGGGGTTGCCTACGAGCAGTACTTC.

This chain connects TRBV6-5 to TRBJ1-1; 9 positions match TRBD1. CDR3 length: 13 residues. CDR1 and CDR2 (germline): MNHEY, SVGAGI. Germline trimming cut 6 bases from V and 6 bases from J; bases unmatched to any gene: 5. This CDR3 reads CASRTGGMAEAFF. Here the CDR3 DNA reads TGTGCCAGCAGAACAGGGGGCATGGCTGAAGCTTTCTTT.

The rearrangement links TRBV28 to TRBJ2-3; 8 positions match TRBD1. The junction had 8 bases not matched to a gene; V was cut back by 8 bases and J by 10 bases. This CDR3 contains 12 residues. The germline V gene has CDR1 MDHEN and CDR2 SYDVKM. The CDR3 loop is CASGQGARAQYF. CDR3 DNA sequence: TGTGCCAGCGGGCAGGGGGCTAGGGCGCAGTATTTT.

The CDR3 sequence: CASSTTGGTGELFF. The CDR3 DNA reads TGTGCCAGCAGCACTACAGGGGGAACCGGGGAGCTGTTTTTT. The chain uses TRBV11-2 and TRBJ2-2, with TRBD1 matching 8 bases. The germline CDR1 and CDR2 sequences are SGHAT and FQNNGV. The CDR3 runs 14 residues. After removal of 5 bases from V and 5 bases from J, the junction contained 4 bases not matched to a gene. The whole variable domain, filled in from reference TRBV11-2 and TRBJ2-2, reads EAGVAQSPRYKIIEKRQSVAFWCNPISGHATLYWYQQILGQGPKLLIQFQNNGVVDDSQLPKDRFSAERLKGVDSTLKIQPAKLEDSAVYLCASSTTGGTGELFFGEGSRLTVL.

This clone has ten or more counts. V is TRBV30 and J is TRBJ2-3; D remains unclear. The CDR3 contains 12 residues. Germline V gives CDR1 GTSNPN, CDR2 SVGIG (reference sequence). The V and J ends lost 2 bases and 6 bases respectively, with 9 bases between them. Here the CDR3 DNA reads TGTGCCTGGAGTCTGACTCGTGATACGCAGTATTTT. Translating it yields CAWSLTRDTQYF.

The chain joins TRBV6-1 to TRBJ2-2; D not certain. This CDR3 is built from 14 residues. V was clipped by 2 bases and J by 4 bases, with 8 bases between them. Germline-derived CDR1 and CDR2 are MNHNS and SASEGT. The CDR3: CASSETAGTGELFF. CDR3 sequence (DNA): TGTGCCAGCAGTGAAACGGCTGGCACCGGGGAGCTGTTTTTT.